This section outlines one T cell receptor beta chain sequence together with its context. Its antigen is undetermined. This entry comes from a study of a mutant IDH1 vaccine in newly diagnosed glioma. About the study: The first vaccination came 4-6 weeks after radiotherapy alone, or with temozolomide cycles. Beforehand, treatment had been radiotherapy, temozolomide, or both; the majority received both.

Time point described: week 35, safety follow-up. Each vaccine dose was 300 ug of mutant IDH1 20-mer peptide, with topical imiquimod. Astrocytomas found in donors were new, WHO grade 3 or 4, IDH1-mutant and ATRX-lost. Germline CDR1 and CDR2: SGHKS and YYEKEE (reference sequence). This CDR3 is 13 amino acids long. Deletions cut 4 bases from V and 12 bases from J, with 19 bases between. Sequencing was performed with immunoSEQ multiplex PCR; in TCRdb, only in-frame clones are kept and a portion is missing. The sample gives roughly 30,000 clones, roughly 78% of which show up once; about 10% is in the top ten.

The chain joins TRBV5-5 to TRBJ1-2, with D perhaps matching TRBD1 (6 bases). The TCR comes from a woman aged 40-49 years with glioma. Source: PBMCs, taken from a glioma patient whose treatment included an IDH1 peptide vaccine. As DNA, the CDR3 is TGTGCCAGCAGCCCCCCACAGGGAACGGCGGACACCTTC. Protein product: CASSPPQGTADTF.